The table lists the clone carrying this TCR beta chain with a few counts. Its antigen is still unknown. This sample is drawn from a study of cytomegalovirus exposure and HLA in healthy donors. Study-wide results and caveats: By HLA locus, TCR association rates varied in a later analysis, with DRB1 showing the most and HLA-C the fewest. Among the most significant clusters, several appeared linked to common viral pathogens in a later analysis. The HLA-A and HLA-B alleles of most subjects were reportedly predicted accurately from TCR beta sequences. TCR beta chain V- and J-gene trimming was linked, in a later analysis, to a missense variant in DCLRE1C.

This PCR relied on a set of 60 Vbeta primers and 13 Jbeta primers. Generated by immunoSEQ multiplex PCR, the TCRdb table keeps only in-frame clones and is missing some. This table holds 150,000 to 200,000 clones, around 86% found once. Sequenced input: PBMCs. This sequence originates from a girl between 2 and 10 years old in good health and CMV-seropositive.

Here the CDR3 DNA reads TGTGCCATCAGTGAAAGCGGGAGGAATGAGCAGTTCTTC. Its protein product is CAISESGRNEQFF. This sequence joins TRBV10-3 and TRBJ2-1, with TRBD2 identical over 9 bases. This CDR3 has 13 residues. Germline values: CDR1 ENHRY, CDR2 SYGVKD. Trimming removed 3 bases from V and 7 bases from J; junction bases left unmatched: 1.